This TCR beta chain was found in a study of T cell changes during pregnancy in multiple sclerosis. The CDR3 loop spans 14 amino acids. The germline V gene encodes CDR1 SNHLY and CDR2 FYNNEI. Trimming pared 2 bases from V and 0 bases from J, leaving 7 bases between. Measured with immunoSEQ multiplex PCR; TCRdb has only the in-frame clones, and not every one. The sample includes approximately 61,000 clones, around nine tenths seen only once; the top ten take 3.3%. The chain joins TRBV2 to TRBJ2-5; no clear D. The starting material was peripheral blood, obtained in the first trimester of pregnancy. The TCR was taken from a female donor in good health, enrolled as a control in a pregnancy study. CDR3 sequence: CASSEKAYQETQYF. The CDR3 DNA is TGTGCCAGCAGTGAAAAAGCGTACCAAGAGACCCAGTACTTC.